What follows are 26 T cell receptor beta chains derived from one specimen sequenced in a study of human T cells and chemical hapten exposure. The time point: patch test 3, about 24 weeks after DPC sensitization. Treatment reported: therapeutic diphenylcyclopropenone sensitization with weekly scalp DPC. MiXCR, run by TCRdb on the RACE reads, gives a single entry per CDR3 protein. The data show approximately 60,000 distinct CDR3 sequences, with roughly 9.6% seen just once and roughly 2.3% held by the top ten. Sequenced here: whole blood, sampled in connection with sensitization to the hapten diphenylcyclopropenone (DPC). The source is a woman in her twenties or thirties with alopecia areata. Some clones in this sample may be carry-over from other donors' samples.

V usage is TRBV11-2 and J usage is TRBJ1-5, with 9 bases matching TRBD1. Per the germline V gene, CDR1 is SGHAT and CDR2 is FQNNGV. This CDR3 comprises 14 residues. Losses at the gene ends were 3 bases for V and 5 bases for J; bases not matched to a gene: 2. The CDR3 protein is CASSLDRGDQPQHF. The CDR3 DNA sequence: TGTGCCAGCAGCTTGGACAGGGGAGATCAGCCCCAGCATTTT.

This clonotype was observed a few times. This chain joins TRBV9 and TRBJ1-1, with D possibly being TRBD1 (5 bases). Germline-derived CDR1 and CDR2 are SGDLS and YYNGEE. The CDR3 length is 13 residues. The V end lost 4 bases, the J end lost 8 bases, and 15 bases lay between the germline ends. CDR3 nucleotides: TGTGCCAGCAGCCCCCAAGGGGTCCAGGAAGCTTTCTTT. It is translated as CASSPQGVQEAFF.

This sequence joins TRBV7-9 and TRBJ1-2, with a weak D call TRBD1 (5 bases). This CDR3 contains 14 residues. Trimming stripped 7 bases from V and 4 bases from J, with 16 bases between. CDR1 and CDR2 (germline): SEHNR, FQNEAQ (reference sequence). This CDR3 is CASTTQGLSYGYTF. The CDR3 DNA follows: TGTGCCAGCACCACCCAGGGATTAAGCTATGGCTACACCTTC.

This clonotype was detected only a few times. V and J are TRBV5-5 and TRBJ2-3, with TRBD2 matching over 7 bases. This CDR3 is 16 amino acids long. V lost 4 bases, J lost 0 bases, and 8 bases stayed unmatched. The V gene's germline CDR1 is SGHKS and CDR2 YYEKEE (reference sequence). The CDR3 DNA follows: TGTGCCAGCAGCCCTGGGAATAGCGGGAGCACAGATACGCAGTATTTT. The encoded protein is CASSPGNSGSTDTQYF.

This clonotype was detected a few times. V usage is TRBV29-1 and J usage is TRBJ2-1; D unresolved. The germline gives CDR1 SQVTM, CDR2 ANQGSEA. The CDR3 totals 13 residues. V was cut by 4 bases and J by 4 bases, with 11 bases left in between. The CDR3 protein is CSVGEQLYNEQFF. CDR3 in DNA: TGCAGCGTTGGGGAACAGCTATACAATGAGCAGTTCTTC.

The chain employs TRBV6-5 and TRBJ1-2; no clear D. Trimming took off 6 bases at V and 1 base at J, with 9 bases between the two ends. The CDR3 sequence is 13 residues long. The germline gives CDR1 MNHEY, CDR2 SVGAGI. For the CDR3, the DNA is TGTGCCAGCAGACGGGGTTATAACTATGGCTACACCTTC. This gives the protein CASRRGYNYGYTF.

The genes are TRBV10-3 and TRBJ2-7; 7 bases agree with TRBD1. The CDR3 is made up of 13 amino acids. The ends lost 5 bases at V and 2 bases at J; junction bases unmatched: 3. The germline V gene encodes CDR1 ENHRY and CDR2 SYGVKD. This CDR3 reads CAISNQGAYEQYF. The CDR3 DNA is TGTGCCATCAGTAATCAGGGGGCCTACGAGCAGTACTTC.

The chain combines TRBV7-2 with TRBJ1-3, with 9 bases lining up with TRBD1. CDR1 and CDR2 from the germline V gene are SGHTA and FQGNSA. V lost 4 bases and J lost 5; bases outside the gene matches: 6. CDR3 length: 15 amino acids. CDR3 region: CASSYAGTGRNTIYF. In DNA, the CDR3 is TGTGCCAGCAGCTACGCCGGGACAGGGAGAAACACCATATATTTT.

This clonotype has just a few counts. The rearrangement uses TRBV18 and TRBJ2-7, with D perhaps matching TRBD2 (5 bases). Trimming took off 0 bases at V and 5 bases at J, with 17 bases between the two ends. CDR3 size: 16 residues. CDR1 and CDR2 (germline): KGHSH, LQKENI. The CDR3 region is CASSPPPGSERDEQYF. CDR3 bases: TGTGCCAGCTCACCACCGCCGGGGAGCGAGAGGGACGAGCAGTACTTC.

In this sample, this clonotype turned up a few times. The chain combines TRBV18 with TRBJ1-3, with 9 positions matching TRBD1. The CDR3 loop spans 19 amino acids. Germline CDR1 KGHSH, CDR2 LQKENI. Trimming took 2 bases from V and 0 from J; bases not matched to a gene: 11. CDR3 bases: TGTGCCAGCTCACCAACACCAAACCCGGGACAGGGCTCTGGAAACACCATATATTTT. This sequence encodes CASSPTPNPGQGSGNTIYF.

This chain connects TRBV6-2 or TRBV6-3 to TRBJ2-1, with 9 bases identical to TRBD2. From germline, CDR1 is MNHEY and CDR2 SVGEGT. V shed 10 bases and J 0 bases; nucleotides not matched to a gene: 7. CDR3 size: 15 residues. The CDR3 coding sequence is TGTGCCATTACGCTAGCGGGGAGCTCCTACAATGAGCAGTTCTTC. This encodes CAITLAGSSYNEQFF.

This rearrangement joins TRBV5-1 to TRBJ1-1; 9 bases are shared with TRBD1. CDR3 length: 14 amino acids. Germline CDR1 SGHRS, CDR2 YFSETQ. V gave up 4 bases and J gave up 4 bases; unmatched junction bases: 5. CDR3 coding DNA: TGCGCCAGCAGCCAGAAGGGACAGGGCACTGAAGCTTTCTTT. Encoded protein: CASSQKGQGTEAFF.

This clonotype occurred many times. The V call is TRBV4-3, the J call TRBJ2-3; 7 bases match TRBD2. CDR3 size: 13 residues. Per the germline V gene, CDR1 is LGHNA and CDR2 is YSLEER. With V trimmed by 1 base and J by 9 bases, 4 bases remained unmatched. The CDR3 bases are TGCGCCAGCAGCCAAGGACTAGCTCCAACGCAGTATTTT. Its translation is CASSQGLAPTQYF.

This clonotype was counted between two and nine times. This chain connects TRBV5-1 to TRBJ2-5; TRBD1 aligns across 8 bases. In germline, CDR1 is SGHRS, CDR2 YFSETQ. The CDR3 has 15 amino acids. The J segment lost 1 base and the V segment lost 2 bases, leaving 4 bases of the junction unmatched. The CDR3, as DNA: TGCGCCAGCAGCTTTAATACAGGGGGCCAAGAGACCCAGTACTTC. Translated, it gives CASSFNTGGQETQYF.

This clonotype was picked up many times. The CDR3, as DNA: TGTGCCAGCAGCTTCCAGGGGGCGAACAATGAGCAGTTCTTC. Amino acid sequence: CASSFQGANNEQFF. The gene calls are TRBV7-3 and TRBJ2-1; 8 bases match TRBD1. In germline, CDR1 is SGHTA, CDR2 FQGTGA. The V and J ends lost 3 bases and 5 bases, in that order; junction bases with no gene match: 3. The length of the CDR3 is 14 residues.

This clonotype was recorded many times. The J gene is TRBJ2-5, the V gene TRBV5-1; weak D call: TRBD2 (6 bases). This CDR3 is 15 amino acids long. Trimming pared 0 bases from V and 1 base from J, leaving 10 bases between. The germline V gene encodes CDR1 SGHRS and CDR2 YFSETQ. For the CDR3, the DNA is TGCGCCAGCAGCTTGGCCGGACTATCCCAAGAGACCCAGTACTTC. Translated, it gives CASSLAGLSQETQYF.

This clonotype was seen at least ten times. The genes are TRBV20-1 and TRBJ2-5; a possible D gene is TRBD2 (6 bases). Trimming stripped 1 base from V and 0 bases from J, with 15 bases between. CDR3 length: 16 amino acids. In germline, CDR1 is DFQATT, CDR2 SNEGSKA (reference sequence). The CDR3 region is CSARVGRGAYQETQYF. In nucleotides, the CDR3 is TGCAGTGCTAGAGTGGGGCGGGGCGCGTACCAAGAGACCCAGTACTTC.

The chain carries TRBV7-2 and TRBJ2-1; the match to TRBD2 covers 8 bases. The CDR3 contains 15 residues. V gave up 5 bases and J gave up 7 bases; unmatched junction bases: 10. Germline V CDR1 and CDR2: SGHTA, FQGNSA. The CDR3 DNA reads TGTGCCAGCAGCCCTCCCGAGACTAGCGCGAATGAGCAGTTCTTC. It codes for CASSPPETSANEQFF.

V is TRBV7-3 and J is TRBJ2-1, with D hard to call. The germline gives CDR1 SGHTA, CDR2 FQGTGA. The CDR3 has 13 residues. V was pared by 0 bases and J by 6 bases, with 6 bases between. CDR3 sequence: CASSLTWSNEQFF. The CDR3 nucleotides read TGTGCCAGCAGCTTAACATGGAGCAATGAGCAGTTCTTC.

In its sample, this clonotype was seen a few times. This rearrangement joins TRBV20-1 to TRBJ2-7; no definite D call. Per the germline V gene, CDR1 is DFQATT and CDR2 is SNEGSKA (reference sequence). The CDR3 has 12 residues. V was cut by 5 bases and J by 9 bases, with 17 bases left in between. This chain's CDR3 is CSARPLVGGQYF. CDR3 nucleotides: TGCAGTGCTCGACCCTTGGTGGGCGGGCAGTACTTC.

V gene TRBV29-1 combines with J gene TRBJ1-1; no reliable D call. V lost 2 bases and J lost 7, with 11 bases in between. The CDR3 has 12 amino acids. Germline CDR1 reads SQVTM; CDR2 reads ANQGSEA. CDR3 coding DNA: TGCAGCGTTGAATGGGGTGGCAGTGAAGCTTTCTTT. The encoded protein is CSVEWGGSEAFF.

The chain employs TRBV28 and TRBJ2-1, with D perhaps TRBD1 (5 bases). The CDR3 sequence is 15 residues long. Trimming shortened V by 0 bases and J by 4 bases, and 10 bases separated the two germline ends. Germline V lookup: CDR1 MDHEN, CDR2 SYDVKM. The CDR3 DNA reads as TGTGCCAGCAGTTTATGGGCAGGGCAGTACAATGAGCAGTTCTTC. Its translation is CASSLWAGQYNEQFF.

This clonotype was counted ten times or more. The chain joins TRBV30 to TRBJ2-1; 10 positions agree with TRBD2. Losses at the gene ends were 0 bases for V and 10 bases for J; bases not matched to a gene: 6. Germline CDR1 GTSNPN, CDR2 SVGIG (reference sequence). This CDR3 is built from 14 residues. The CDR3 DNA follows: TGTGCCTGGAGTGTGGCTAGCGGGGGTGAAGAGCAGTTCTTC. Its translation is CAWSVASGGEEQFF.

This chain uses TRBV6-1 with TRBJ2-7; D is perhaps TRBD2 (6 bases). CDR1 is MNHNS, CDR2 SASEGT, per germline. This CDR3 spans 16 amino acids. The germline V and J ends were trimmed by 7 bases and 7 bases, with 26 bases remaining between them. This CDR3 reads CASTFAGDSKAWEQYF. The CDR3 DNA follows: TGTGCCAGCACATTTGCCGGGGACTCCAAAGCGTGGGAGCAGTACTTC.

This clonotype was seen at least ten times. J is TRBJ2-3 and V is TRBV10-3; tentative D call: TRBD1 (6 bases). In germline, CDR1 is ENHRY, CDR2 SYGVKD. V was pared by 4 bases and J by 4 bases, with 9 bases between. This CDR3 is built from 13 residues. CDR3 sequence reads: CAISGQVPDTQYF. CDR3 DNA: TGTGCCATCAGTGGACAGGTCCCAGATACGCAGTATTTT.

There are many counts of this clonotype. The V gene is TRBV10-3, the J gene TRBJ2-7, with 9 bases matching TRBD1. V was clipped by 6 bases and J by 5 bases; unmatched bases: 5. CDR1 is ENHRY, CDR2 SYGVKD, per germline. The CDR3 consists of 13 residues. The DNA of the CDR3 is TGTGCCATCAGGGGACAGGGTGGCGACGAGCAGTACTTC. Encoded protein: CAIRGQGGDEQYF.